What follows are 15 T cell receptor beta chains derived from one specimen sequenced in a study of T cell responses to AZD1222 COVID-19 vaccine. Here immunoSEQ multiplex PCR was the method, and the copy in TCRdb shows in-frame clones only, minus some. Of 55,000 to 80,000 clones in the sample, approximately 83% were seen once. The source material was peripheral blood, sampled on day 0 of AZD1222 vaccination. The receptors come from an adult in good health.

The chain carries TRBV9 and TRBJ2-1; D remains unclear. CDR3 length equals 14 residues. CDR1 and CDR2 from the germline V gene are SGDLS and YYNGEE. V lost 0 bases, J lost 7 bases, and 11 bases lay in between. The CDR3 spells CASSVVGQENEQFF. The CDR3 DNA reads TGTGCCAGCAGCGTAGTGGGCCAAGAGAATGAGCAGTTCTTC.

This clone was seen more than once but under ten times. The genes are TRBV6-5 and TRBJ2-3; D gene ambiguous. V lost 3 bases and J 1 base, leaving 8 bases between the germline ends. The CDR3 is 14 amino acids. Looked up from germline, CDR1 is MNHEY and CDR2 is SVGAGI. CDR3 DNA sequence: TGTGCCAGCAGTTATGTTTCAGGCACAGATACGCAGTATTTT. Translating it yields CASSYVSGTDTQYF.

The rearrangement joins TRBV5-4 to TRBJ1-2; D gene ambiguous. This CDR3 is built from 14 residues. Trimming removed 0 bases at V and 6 bases at J, with 12 bases between. Per germline, CDR1 SGHNT and CDR2 YYREEE (reference sequence). CDR3 coding DNA: TGTGCCAGCAGCTTGGCCACACAGATAGATGGCTACACCTTC. It translates to CASSLATQIDGYTF.

This rearrangement joins TRBV28 to TRBJ1-6, with TRBD1 identical over 12 bases. CDR3 size: 14 residues. Germline CDR1 MDHEN, CDR2 SYDVKM. The J segment lost 12 bases and the V segment lost 3 bases, leaving 3 bases of the junction unmatched. The CDR3 nucleotides are TGTGCCAGCAGTTTTGGGACAGGGGGCTTACCCCTCCACTTT. This codes for CASSFGTGGLPLHF.

The genes are TRBV2 and TRBJ2-3, with 12 bases fitting TRBD1. Germline CDR1 SNHLY, CDR2 FYNNEI. V gave up 8 bases and J gave up 5 bases; unmatched junction bases: 5. There are 14 residues in the CDR3. The CDR3: CASGGQGARDTQYF. The CDR3, as DNA: TGTGCCAGCGGGGGACAGGGGGCGCGAGATACGCAGTATTTT.

This sequence joins TRBV19 and TRBJ1-2, with 10 bases that match TRBD1. CDR3 length: 16 residues. Germline V gene data show CDR1 as LNHDA and CDR2 as SQIVND (reference sequence). J was trimmed by 1 base and V by 6 bases; bases with no gene match: 8. CDR3 bases: TGTGCCAGTAGCCCGGGACAGGGGCGCGATAACTATGGCTACACCTTC. Amino acid sequence: CASSPGQGRDNYGYTF.

The V and J genes are TRBV5-4 and TRBJ1-6; TRBD1 matches at 9 bases. Germline V lookup: CDR1 SGHNT, CDR2 YYREEE (reference sequence). V dropped 7 bases and J dropped 6; count of bases not matched to a gene: 8. There are 15 residues in the CDR3. DNA for the CDR3: TGTGCCAGCGGCTCGGGACAGGGACGTAATTCACCCCTCCACTTT. It specifies CASGSGQGRNSPLHF.

The chain links TRBV4-1 to TRBJ2-7; 9 nucleotides agree with TRBD2. V was clipped by 0 bases and J by 7 bases; unmatched bases: 10. The CDR3 is 16 residues long. The germline gives CDR1 MGHRA, CDR2 YSYEKL. The CDR3 loop is CASSQDRAGGAVEQYF. CDR3 nucleotide sequence: TGCGCCAGCAGCCAAGATAGGGCGGGGGGGGCGGTGGAGCAGTACTTC.

This clone has more than one count but fewer than ten. This chain connects TRBV30 to TRBJ1-2; no clear D. The germline gives CDR1 GTSNPN, CDR2 SVGIG (reference sequence). The CDR3 extends over 13 amino acids. Trimming removed 1 base from V and 4 bases from J, with 10 bases in between. The CDR3 loop reads CAWSDQAGYGYTF. CDR3 DNA: TGTGCCTGGAGTGATCAGGCAGGCTATGGCTACACCTTC. Supplemented by reference TRBV30 and TRBJ1-2, the full variable domain reads SQTIHQWPATLVQPVGSPLSLECTVEGTSNPNLYWYRQAAGRGLQLLFYSVGIGQISSEVPQNLSASRPQDRQFILSSKKLLLSDSGFYLCAWSDQAGYGYTFGSGTRLTVV.

J is TRBJ1-1 and V is TRBV29-1; 10 nucleotides line up with TRBD1. The CDR3 extends over 12 amino acids. CDR1 and CDR2 (germline): SQVTM, ANQGSEA. Germline trimming cut 5 bases from V and 7 bases from J; bases unmatched to any gene: 4. The CDR3 nucleotides read TGCAGCGTTCGGACAGGGGGGGTTGAAGCTTTCTTT. Translated: CSVRTGGVEAFF.

This clone showed up just once. The CDR3 loop is CASGLWSSSGNTIYF. The CDR3 DNA follows: TGTGCTAGTGGTTTGTGGTCCAGCTCTGGAAACACCATATATTTT. The rearrangement joins TRBV12-5 to TRBJ1-3; D is ambiguous. This CDR3 has 15 amino acids. Germline V CDR1 and CDR2: LGHNT, FRNRAP. V was clipped by 2 bases and J by 0 bases, with 8 bases between them. The entire variable domain, with the rest obtained from reference TRBV12-5 and TRBJ1-3, is as follows: DARVTQTPRHKVTEMGQEVTMRCQPILGHNTVFWYRQTMMQGLELLAYFRNRAPLDDSGMPKDRFSAEMPDATLATLKIQPSEPRDSAVYFCASGLWSSSGNTIYFGEGSWLTVV.

The chain is built from TRBV5-6 and TRBJ2-7, with D perhaps assigned TRBD1 or TRBD2 (5 bases each). This CDR3 has 15 amino acids. From germline, CDR1 is SGHDT and CDR2 YYEEEE. Trimming stripped 4 bases from V and 0 bases from J, with 14 bases between. This chain's CDR3 is CASSPRDGFSYEQYF. CDR3 nucleotides: TGTGCCAGCAGCCCCCGGGACGGTTTCTCCTACGAGCAGTACTTC.

This clone was seen a handful of times. This chain uses TRBV3-1 (or the pseudogene TRBV3-2) with TRBJ2-6; no definite D call. Germline CDR1 is LGHDT and CDR2 is YNNKEL (reference sequence). This CDR3 region has 18 residues. Deletions cut 0 bases from V and 0 bases from J, with 12 bases between. The CDR3: CASSQDGWDVSGANVLTF. The CDR3 region has the DNA TGTGCCAGCAGCCAAGATGGATGGGATGTCTCTGGGGCCAACGTCCTGACTTTC.

CDR3 in amino acids: CASSVVAAGGLDTQYF. The CDR3, as DNA: TGTGCCAGCAGCGTAGTTGCAGCGGGGGGGTTGGATACGCAGTATTTT. The V and J genes are TRBV9 and TRBJ2-3, with 10 nucleotides matching TRBD2. This CDR3 comprises 16 residues. CDR1 and CDR2 from the germline V gene are SGDLS and YYNGEE. The V segment lost 0 bases and the J segment 6 bases; nucleotides outside the gene matches: 7.

The gene calls are TRBV7-9 and TRBJ1-2; D is undetermined. CDR1 and CDR2 from the germline V gene are SEHNR and FQNEAQ (reference sequence). V was shortened by 3 bases and J by 3 bases, with 5 bases between the two germline ends. This CDR3 contains 12 residues. The CDR3 DNA is TGTGCCAGCAGCTTCGGAGACTATGGCTACACCTTC. This codes for CASSFGDYGYTF.